The 7 T cell receptor beta chains below come from one sample, sequenced in a study of blood T cell repertoires in COVID-19. The assay was immunoSEQ multiplex PCR, and TCRdb's table has in-frame clones only and misses some. The repertoire holds about 280,000 clones, with 89% as singletons. Sequencing used PBMCs or T cells enriched from blood (not recorded which). The receptors originated from a woman aged 60-75 years who had recovered from COVID-19.

V gene TRBV25-1 combines with J gene TRBJ2-3, with D unclear. Trimming cost V 6 bases and J 2 bases, with 9 bases left between them. Per the germline V gene, CDR1 is MGHDK and CDR2 is SYGVNS. This CDR3 comprises 13 residues. DNA for the CDR3: TGTGCCAGCAGCCTACGTCTCACAGATACGCAGTATTTT. Protein: CASSLRLTDTQYF.

This clone was observed once. V is TRBV18 and J is TRBJ2-1, with 7 bases that match TRBD2. Per the germline V gene, CDR1 is KGHSH and CDR2 is LQKENI. CDR3 length: 15 amino acids. V gave up 2 bases and J gave up 3 bases; unmatched junction bases: 4. CDR3 loop: CASSPSTGGYNEQFF. Here the CDR3 DNA reads TGTGCCAGCTCACCATCTACGGGGGGCTACAATGAGCAGTTCTTC. Variable domain in full (rest from reference TRBV18 and TRBJ2-1): NAGVMQNPRHLVRRRGQEARLRCSPMKGHSHVYWYRQLPEEGLKFMVYLQKENIIDESGMPKERFSAEFPKEGPSILRIQQVVRGDSAAYFCASSPSTGGYNEQFFGPGTRLTVL.

The chain employs TRBV3-1 (or the pseudogene TRBV3-2) and TRBJ2-7, with a weak D call TRBD2 (5 bases). CDR1 is LGHDT and CDR2 is YNNKEL in the germline V gene (reference sequence). This CDR3 is built from 15 residues. Trimming removed 1 base at V and 4 bases at J, with 14 bases between. CDR3 sequence reads: CASSQGRGPIYEQYF. As DNA, the CDR3 is TGTGCCAGCAGCCAAGGACGGGGTCCGATTTACGAGCAGTACTTC.

The J gene is TRBJ1-1, the V gene TRBV7-6; D might be TRBD1 (5 bases). The germline V gene has CDR1 SGHVS and CDR2 FNYEAQ. The CDR3 extends over 14 amino acids. V dropped 6 bases and J dropped 2 bases, with 13 bases sitting between them. The CDR3 sequence: CASSLGRVNTEAFF. CDR3 nucleotide sequence: TGTGCCAGCAGTCTCGGCAGGGTCAACACTGAAGCTTTCTTT.

This chain's CDR3 is CASSFVSSLGGNQPQHF. In DNA form, the CDR3 reads TGTGCCAGCTCTTTTGTATCGAGTCTAGGGGGCAATCAGCCCCAGCATTTT. This sequence joins TRBV18 and TRBJ1-5, with D perhaps matching TRBD1 (5 bases). V shed 6 bases and J shed 2 bases, with 20 bases lying between them. The CDR3 is 17 residues long. Looked up from germline, CDR1 is KGHSH and CDR2 is LQKENI.

The genes are TRBV19 and TRBJ1-5; TRBD1 agrees at 9 bases. Trimming at V came to 4 bases and at J to 7 bases, leaving 11 bases not matched to a gene. CDR3 length equals 16 residues. Germline CDR1 and CDR2: LNHDA and SQIVND (reference sequence). The CDR3 sequence is CASSTRDRVGEQPQHF. The CDR3 region has the DNA TGTGCCAGTAGTACCCGGGACAGGGTTGGGGAACAGCCCCAGCATTTT. The full variable domain, completed using reference TRBV19 and TRBJ1-5, is DGGITQSPKYLFRKEGQNVTLSCEQNLNHDAMYWYRQDPGQGLRLIYYSQIVNDFQKGDIAEGYSVSREKKESFPLTVTSAQKNPTAFYLCASSTRDRVGEQPQHFGDGTRLSIL.

Concerning this clone itself: The sample contains more than one DNA sequence encoding this CDR3. The chain is built from TRBV18 and TRBJ1-5; 7 bases align to TRBD1. CDR1 KGHSH and CDR2 LQKENI come from the germline V gene. J gave up 5 bases and V 2 bases, and 0 bases lay outside the gene matches. This CDR3 spans 13 amino acids. CDR3 sequence: CASSPGQDQPQHF. The CDR3 DNA reads TGTGCCAGCTCACCAGGACAGGATCAGCCCCAGCATTTT.